This entry concerns a single TCR beta chain. Trimming cost V 2 bases and J 3 bases, with 12 bases left between them. The germline gives CDR1 SGHRS, CDR2 YFSETQ. The CDR3 sequence is 14 residues long. The data were obtained in a study of PD-L1 blockade in urothelial cancer. Time point given: peripheral blood 6 weeks after treatment start. Assay used: immunoSEQ multiplex PCR; TCRdb lists only in-frame clones, some missing. The sample records over 100,000 clones, 80% to 95% being singletons. Here the sequenced sample was PBMCs, taken around atezolizumab (anti-PD-L1) treatment. This TCR derives from a man between 60 and 70 years old with urothelial cancer. The chain recombines TRBV5-1 with TRBJ2-7; D is possibly TRBD2 (6 bases). The CDR3 region is CASSFGRGYYEQYF. DNA of the CDR3: TGCGCCAGCAGCTTCGGGCGGGGTTACTACGAGCAGTACTTC.